This TCR beta chain was retrieved from a study of T-cell reconstitution after alpha-beta-depleted transplantation in children. Findings and caveats of the study: T-cell numbers and diversity one year post-transplant derived largely from freshly generated T cells.

This CDR3 has 16 amino acids. The V and J ends lost 2 bases and 1 base respectively, with 12 bases between them. Germline V lookup: CDR1 SGHRS, CDR2 YFSETQ. This clonotype has only a few counts. Its antigen is as yet unknown. Unique molecular identifiers were built into the TCRbeta library. TCRdb recomputed calls from the PCR reads with MiXCR, one row per CDR3 protein. The sample has about 220,000 distinct CDR3 sequences; around a sixth are singletons. V gene TRBV5-1 combines with J gene TRBJ2-2; unclear D gene. Sequences were derived from PBMCs, mostly from graft donor cells, sampled 360 days after TCRalphabeta/CD19-depleted stem cell transplant. This receptor was identified in a male patient aged 2-15 years who had a stem cell transplant for acute lymphoblastic leukemia, so the T cells may come from the graft donor. CDR3 sequence reads: CASSLQATLNTGELFF. In DNA form, the CDR3 reads TGCGCCAGCAGCTTACAAGCCACGTTGAACACCGGGGAGCTGTTTTTT.